This is a list of T cell receptor beta chains from one sample in a study of blood T cells in healthy people across ages. TCRdb passed the 5' RACE reads through MiXCR, listing each CDR3 protein once. The data show 1.5 million to 2 million distinct CDR3 sequences, roughly 27% seen once. Sequencing was carried out using blood. The receptors here all came from a young woman in good health. Both conserved end residues are part of each CDR3. D genes are given only for firm matches. Rows may omit the clone size; those that give it use once, few, many or a size class.

D: TRBD1; size: few; J: TRBJ2-1; length: 16; V: TRBV24-1; DNA: TGTGCCACCAGTGACCCAGGACAGGGTCCCCTCAATGAGCAGTTCTTC; CDR3: CATSDPGQGPLNEQFF
D: NA; size: few; J: TRBJ1-1; length: 15; V: TRBV28; DNA: TGTGCCAGCAGTTTCCCCGCAGGTCCCCCCACTGAAGCTTTCTTT; CDR3: CASSFPAGPPTEAFF
D: NA; size: few; J: TRBJ1-1; length: 11; V: TRBV29-1; DNA: TGCAGCGCCCAGGTTGGGGGGTGGGCTTTCTTT; CDR3: CSAQVGGWAFF
D: TRBD1; size: NA; J: TRBJ2-2; length: 16; V: TRBV24-1; DNA: TGTGCCACCAGTGGGCTTCGGACAGGACGCACCGGGGAGCTGTTTTTT; CDR3: CATSGLRTGRTGELFF
D: TRBD1; size: few; J: TRBJ1-5; length: 16; V: TRBV2; DNA: TGTGCCAGCGGAAGAGGACAGGGGCGAAGCAATCAGCCCCAGCATTTT; CDR3: CASGRGQGRSNQPQHF
D: TRBD2; size: many; J: TRBJ2-1; length: 18; V: TRBV10-3; DNA: TGTGCCATCAGTGACCCAGGACTAGCGGGGGGCCGAAACAATGAGCAGTTCTTC; CDR3: CAISDPGLAGGRNNEQFF
D: NA; size: NA; J: TRBJ1-1; length: 13; V: TRBV7-9; DNA: TGTGCCAGCAGCTTCCAAATGAACACTGAAGCTTTCTTT; CDR3: CASSFQMNTEAFF
D: NA; size: NA; J: TRBJ1-4; length: 14; V: TRBV15; DNA: TGTGCCACCAGCCCCGGGGGCAACAATGAAAAACTGTTTTTT; CDR3: CATSPGGNNEKLFF
D: TRBD1; size: NA; J: TRBJ2-3; length: 16; V: TRBV5-1; DNA: TGCGCCAGCAGCCCCGGACAGGGGGCCCGCACAGATACGCAGTATTTT; CDR3: CASSPGQGARTDTQYF
D: TRBD1; size: few; J: TRBJ1-2; length: 14; V: TRBV12-3/TRBV12-4; DNA: TGTGCCAGCAGTAAGACGTGGACAGGGAAACGCTACACCTTC; CDR3: CASSKTWTGKRYTF
D: NA; size: NA; J: TRBJ1-5; length: 14; V: TRBV2; DNA: TGTGCCAGCAATATCCCCGGGGGCAATCAGCCCCAGCATTTT; CDR3: CASNIPGGNQPQHF
D: NA; size: many; J: TRBJ2-3; length: 14; V: TRBV15; DNA: TGTGCCACCAGCAGAGGGGCAAACACAGATACGCAGTATTTT; CDR3: CATSRGANTDTQYF
D: TRBD2; size: NA; J: TRBJ2-1; length: 17; V: TRBV20-1; DNA: TGCAGTGCTCTGCCTTCGGTGGCGGGAGGGTTCTACAATGAGCAGTTCTTC; CDR3: CSALPSVAGGFYNEQFF